A single sample is the source of the 24 T cell receptor beta chains below, sequenced in a study of response to subunit inactivated influenza vaccine. TCRdb reprocessed the RT-PCR reads via MiXCR and lists one record per CDR3 protein. The sample includes approximately 500,000 distinct CDR3 sequences, 10% to 15% seen only once; the top ten take 10% to 15%. Sequencing was performed on PBMCs from blood, taken about 6 weeks after vaccination. Receptors were obtained from a man aged 45 to 65 who received an inactivated influenza vaccine.

The chain couples TRBV6-2 or TRBV6-3 to TRBJ2-3, with a weak D call TRBD1 (6 bases). The germline V and J ends were trimmed by 9 bases and 5 bases, with 18 bases remaining between them. This CDR3 has 14 amino acids. Germline V CDR1 and CDR2: MNHEY, SVGEGT. The CDR3 DNA reads as TGTGCCAGTACCGGGACAACGTCAGGAGATACGCAGTATTTT. It codes for CASTGTTSGDTQYF.

V gene TRBV19 combines with J gene TRBJ2-1; D may be TRBD1 or TRBD2 (5 bases each). The germline CDR1 and CDR2 sequences are LNHDA and SQIVND (reference sequence). CDR3 length equals 14 residues. The V end lost 0 bases, the J end lost 12 bases, and 15 bases lay between the germline ends. The CDR3 DNA follows: TGTGCCAGTAGTATAGATTGGGGCTCCGGGGTGCAGTTCTTC. It encodes CASSIDWGSGVQFF.

The chain has TRBV5-5 and TRBJ1-5; D is ambiguous. CDR1 is SGHKS, CDR2 YYEKEE, per germline (reference sequence). The CDR3 covers 15 residues. V dropped 0 bases and J dropped 0 bases, with 7 bases sitting between them. The CDR3 region has the DNA TGTGCCAGCAGCTTGGCGATAATTAGCAATCAGCCCCAGCATTTT. Amino acid sequence: CASSLAIISNQPQHF.

J is TRBJ2-1 and V is TRBV30; D is possibly TRBD1 (6 bases). This CDR3 is 14 amino acids long. Germline CDR1 and CDR2: GTSNPN and SVGIG (reference sequence). Trimming shortened V by 0 bases and J by 5 bases, and 11 bases separated the two germline ends. Written as DNA, the CDR3 is TGTGCCTGGAGTGTTCTAGGACAGAACAATGAGCAGTTCTTC. Amino acid sequence: CAWSVLGQNNEQFF.

This clonotype turned up a few times. The chain couples TRBV7-9 to TRBJ2-1; TRBD1 matches 12 bases. The CDR3 length is 17 residues. V shed 5 bases, J shed 2 bases, and the junction held 7 bases outside the gene matches. Per the germline V gene, CDR1 is SEHNR and CDR2 is FQNEAQ (reference sequence). The CDR3 DNA follows: TGTGCCAGCAGCCCACGAGGGGACAGGGGGCCCTACAATGAGCAGTTCTTC. Protein product: CASSPRGDRGPYNEQFF.

This clonotype was detected many times. The chain employs TRBV6-1 and TRBJ2-1; 13 nucleotides match TRBD2. V lost 6 bases to trimming and J lost 4 bases; unmatched junction nucleotides: 3. Germline CDR1 reads MNHNS; CDR2 reads SASEGT. The CDR3 covers 15 residues. Written as DNA, the CDR3 is TGTGCCAGCAGCAGACTAGCGGGAGGTTACAATGAGCAGTTCTTC. Its translation: CASSRLAGGYNEQFF.

In its sample, this clonotype was seen a few times. V and J are TRBV6-2 or TRBV6-3 and TRBJ2-5, with D maybe TRBD1 (5 bases). V lost 6 bases and J lost 4, with 15 bases in between. The CDR3 extends over 14 amino acids. Per germline, CDR1 MNHEY and CDR2 SVGEGT. Here the CDR3 DNA reads TGTGCCAGCAGCCGGACAAGGCAGGGAGAGACCCAGTACTTC. This translates into CASSRTRQGETQYF.

This clonotype was observed a few times. The chain joins TRBV20-1 to TRBJ2-7; D is unresolved. Germline CDR1 reads DFQATT; CDR2 reads SNEGSKA (reference sequence). The V end was cut by 3 bases, the J end by 5 bases, with 8 bases between. The CDR3 totals 11 residues. In DNA form, the CDR3 reads TGCAGTGCTAGCAATCGGGACGAGCAGTACTTC. Its translation is CSASNRDEQYF.

This clonotype was recorded at least ten times. The CDR3 spells CASSLDPRRDTQYF. In nucleotides, the CDR3 is TGCGCCAGCAGCTTGGACCCTCGTAGGGATACGCAGTATTTT. The rearrangement links TRBV5-1 to TRBJ2-3; unclear D gene. V lost 0 bases and J lost 6, with 11 bases in between. CDR3 length: 14 residues. Germline CDR1 is SGHRS and CDR2 is YFSETQ.

This clonotype occurred many times. The CDR3 region is CASSDLKNTEAFF. CDR3 in DNA: TGTGCCAGCAGTGACCTAAAGAACACTGAAGCTTTCTTT. This chain uses TRBV6-1 with TRBJ1-1; D unclear. The germline V gene has CDR1 MNHNS and CDR2 SASEGT. Trimming cost V 3 bases and J 1 base, with 6 bases left between them. The CDR3 spans 13 residues.

The J gene is TRBJ1-2, the V gene TRBV15; D is perhaps TRBD1 (6 bases). The CDR3 extends over 16 amino acids. V lost 0 bases to trimming and J lost 4 bases, with 15 bases between them. Germline V gene sequence: CDR1 LNHNV, CDR2 YYDKDF (reference sequence). CDR3 loop: CATSRDLGAEGYGYTF. CDR3 nucleotide sequence: TGTGCCACCAGCAGAGATCTGGGGGCGGAAGGCTATGGCTACACCTTC.

The chain is built from TRBV7-9 and TRBJ2-1; D not resolved. The V and J ends lost 5 bases and 7 bases respectively, with 9 bases between them. Germline V CDR1 and CDR2: SEHNR, FQNEAQ (reference sequence). The CDR3 contains 12 residues. The DNA for the CDR3 is TGTGCCAGCAGCATAATAGTTAATGAGCAGTTCTTC. Residues: CASSIIVNEQFF. Together with reference TRBV7-9 and TRBJ2-1, the CDR3 gives the full variable domain: DTGVSQNPRHKITKRGQNVTFRCDPISEHNRLYWYRQTLGQGPEFLTYFQNEAQLEKSRLLSDRFSAERPKGSFSTLEIQRTEQGDSAMYLCASSIIVNEQFFGPGTRLTVL.

This clonotype showed up just a few times. The rearrangement joins TRBV12-3 or TRBV12-4 to TRBJ2-7; no reliable D call. V lost 6 bases and J lost 6, with 18 bases in between. This CDR3 contains 14 residues. The CDR3 is CASRTGIPNSEQYF. The CDR3 nucleotides read TGTGCCAGCAGGACCGGAATCCCCAATTCCGAGCAGTACTTC.

This clonotype was counted between two and nine times. The chain couples TRBV4-3 to TRBJ2-1; unclear D gene. V gave up 1 base and J gave up 1 base, with 8 bases separating them. The CDR3 extends over 15 amino acids. From germline, CDR1 is LGHNA and CDR2 YSLEER. CDR3 loop: CASSQAGASYNEQFF. CDR3 nucleotide sequence: TGCGCCAGCAGCCAAGCCGGAGCTTCCTACAATGAGCAGTTCTTC.

This clonotype was observed a few times. The V gene is TRBV6-1, the J gene TRBJ1-1, with D unresolved. V gave up 7 bases and J gave up 1 base, with 10 bases separating them. The CDR3 is 13 amino acids. The germline gives CDR1 MNHNS, CDR2 SASEGT. CDR3 in amino acids: CASKSTRNTEAFF. DNA for the CDR3: TGTGCCAGCAAATCGACTCGGAACACTGAAGCTTTCTTT.

This clonotype was recorded a few times. This chain uses TRBV6-1 with TRBJ2-3; D possibly matches TRBD1 or TRBD2 (6 bases each). The germline V gene encodes CDR1 MNHNS and CDR2 SASEGT. The CDR3 loop spans 14 amino acids. V lost 7 bases, J lost 0 bases, and 11 bases lay in between. The CDR3 DNA reads as TGTGCCAGCAAACGGGGGCCTAGCACAGATACGCAGTATTTT. Protein product: CASKRGPSTDTQYF.

This clonotype has just a few counts. The rearrangement uses TRBV6-1 and TRBJ2-3, with 8 bases identical to TRBD1. V was clipped by 8 bases and J by 5 bases; unmatched bases: 12. Germline V gene lookup returns CDR1 MNHNS and CDR2 SASEGT. The CDR3 spans 15 residues. The CDR3 protein is CASCRQGRIEDTQYF. CDR3 bases: TGTGCCAGCTGCCGACAGGGGAGGATTGAAGATACGCAGTATTTT.

This clonotype was counted only a few times. The rearrangement joins TRBV7-2 to TRBJ1-1; no clear D gene. The CDR3 totals 15 residues. Deletions cut 2 bases from V and 2 bases from J, with 12 bases between. Germline V gives CDR1 SGHTA, CDR2 FQGNSA. CDR3 sequence: CASSLPPAHNTEAFF. DNA for the CDR3: TGTGCCAGCAGCTTACCCCCGGCCCACAACACTGAAGCTTTCTTT.

This clonotype was recorded many times. The chain employs TRBV28 and TRBJ2-7; D possibly matches TRBD1 or TRBD2 (8 bases each). Germline assignment: CDR1 MDHEN and CDR2 SYDVKM. This CDR3 contains 15 residues. Trimming shortened V by 6 bases and J by 6 bases, and 21 bases separated the two germline ends. Here the CDR3 reads CASSIGGGTGPEQYF. CDR3 coding DNA: TGTGCCAGCAGCATCGGGGGGGGGACAGGTCCCGAGCAGTACTTC.

This clonotype was recorded a few times. The chain uses TRBV20-1 and TRBJ2-3; D perhaps matches TRBD2 (7 bases). Trimming removed 2 bases at V and 4 bases at J, with 13 bases between. CDR1 and CDR2 (germline): DFQATT, SNEGSKA (reference sequence). The CDR3 length is 14 residues. The CDR3 nucleotides are TGCAGTGCTAGAAGGGGGGGAGGCGCAGATACGCAGTATTTT. Its protein product is CSARRGGGADTQYF.

This clonotype has just a few counts. The J gene is TRBJ1-1, the V gene TRBV28; 7 bases fit TRBD1. The ends lost 6 bases at V and 0 bases at J; junction bases unmatched: 7. The CDR3 spans 15 residues. Germline CDR1 is MDHEN and CDR2 is SYDVKM. This CDR3 is CASSPTDRMNTEAFF. CDR3 in DNA: TGTGCCAGCAGCCCTACGGACAGGATGAACACTGAAGCTTTCTTT.

This clonotype occurred a few times. The chain joins TRBV28 to TRBJ2-7; 8 bases agree with TRBD1. Per germline, CDR1 MDHEN and CDR2 SYDVKM. The CDR3 runs 13 residues. Trimming removed 5 bases from V and 6 bases from J; junction bases left unmatched: 6. The CDR3 DNA reads TGTGCCAGCAGTAGCCGGACAGGGACCGAGCAGTACTTC. Encoded protein: CASSSRTGTEQYF.

V usage is TRBV6-5 and J usage is TRBJ1-2; 7 bases match TRBD1. Germline V gene data show CDR1 as MNHEY and CDR2 as SVGAGI. This CDR3 has 14 amino acids. With V trimmed by 2 bases and J by 3 bases, 3 bases remained unmatched. CDR3 protein: CASSYRGRDYGYTF. The DNA of the CDR3 is TGTGCCAGCAGTTACAGGGGGCGAGACTATGGCTACACCTTC.

The rearrangement links TRBV9 to TRBJ2-1, with 7 bases identical to TRBD2. The CDR3 has 16 amino acids. V gave up 1 base and J gave up 8 bases; unmatched junction bases: 12. The germline V gene encodes CDR1 SGDLS and CDR2 YYNGEE. The CDR3 DNA reads TGTGCCAGCAGCGTAACTAGCGCCCTCCCGTTCTATGAGCAGTTCTTC. Its translation is CASSVTSALPFYEQFF.